These T cell receptor beta chains were read from a single sample in a study of cytomegalovirus exposure and HLA in healthy donors. The table came from immunoSEQ multiplex PCR; TCRdb's copy has only in-frame clones and leaves some out. This table holds 150,000 to 200,000 clones, around 81% found once. Material for sequencing was PBMCs. These receptors were taken from a man aged 25 to 40 in good health and CMV-seropositive. Both conserved end residues are part of each CDR3. D genes are given only for firm matches. Part of the rows lack a size; the others show once, few, many or a class for expanded clones.

V	size	J	D	DNA	CDR3
TRBV10-2	few	TRBJ2-3	TRBD1	TGCGCCACCCAGACAGGGGGTGCGGATACGCAGTATTTT	CATQTGGADTQYF
TRBV7-6	.	TRBJ2-2	.	TGTGCCAGCAGCTTGAGTTGGAACACCGGGGAGCTGTTTTTT	CASSLSWNTGELFF
TRBV2	.	TRBJ1-2	.	TGTGCCAGCAGTGAACAGCGGAATAACTATGGCTACACCTTC	CASSEQRNNYGYTF
TRBV19	.	TRBJ2-3	TRBD1	TGTGCCAGTAGTACGCGTTTAGGGGGCGTCACAGATACGCAGTATTTT	CASSTRLGGVTDTQYF
TRBV6-5	.	TRBJ2-7	.	TGTGCCAGCAGTATTACAGGGTTAGAGCAGTACTTC	CASSITGLEQYF
TRBV6-6	.	TRBJ1-1	.	TGTGCCAGCAGCCTAACAGCTTTCCTGAACACTGAAGCTTTCTTT	CASSLTAFLNTEAFF
TRBV4-3	.	TRBJ2-1	TRBD2	TGCGCCAGCAGCCAACCTAGCGGGGGGGCCCATGAGCAGTTCTTC	CASSQPSGGAHEQFF
TRBV19	.	TRBJ2-1	.	TGTGCCAGTAACGGCAGGGAGGTTGAGCAGTTCTTC	CASNGREVEQFF
TRBV2	.	TRBJ1-2	.	TGTGCCAGCAGTGAAAACAGGGAAGATGGCTACACCTTC	CASSENREDGYTF
TRBV9	once	TRBJ1-1	.	TGTGCCAGCAGCGTTGAGGGAGACACTGAAGCTTTCTTT	CASSVEGDTEAFF
TRBV4-1	.	TRBJ2-7	.	TGCGCCAGCAGCCAAGTGGATCTTACGAATTCGGGGGAGCAGTACTTC	CASSQVDLTNSGEQYF
TRBV7-8	.	TRBJ1-2	TRBD1	TGTGCCAGCAGCCAAGTGGGGACAGGGGGCGCGTTTCACTATGGCTACACCTTC	CASSQVGTGGAFHYGYTF
TRBV10-2	.	TRBJ2-5	TRBD2	TGCGCCACTGGCCTAGCGGGGCCGTTAGGGACCCAGTACTTC	CATGLAGPLGTQYF
TRBV18	.	TRBJ2-2	.	TGTGCCAGCTCACCGGAACAGGGTGGCACCGGGGAGCTGTTTTTT	CASSPEQGGTGELFF
TRBV19	.	TRBJ2-1	.	TGTGCCAGTAGTAGAGGCTGGCCGGGGGAGCAGTTCTTC	CASSRGWPGEQFF
TRBV9	.	TRBJ1-2	TRBD1	TGTGCCAGCACCTTCACACAGGGAGTGACAGGGGGCTACACCTTC	CASTFTQGVTGGYTF
TRBV9	.	TRBJ2-7	.	TGTGCCAGCAGCGTAGGAGGTGGAGGCTCCTACGAGCAGTACTTC	CASSVGGGGSYEQYF
TRBV11-2	.	TRBJ2-7	.	TGTGCCAGCAGCTTAGGCGCGGGCCGCGGCTACGAGCAGTACTTC	CASSLGAGRGYEQYF
TRBV4-3	.	TRBJ1-2	TRBD1	TGCGCCAGCAGCCCTCCGGGACAGACCTATGGCTACACCTTC	CASSPPGQTYGYTF
TRBV5-6	.	TRBJ1-2	TRBD1	TGTGCCAGCAGCGACTGGGGGACAGGGAGGCCTGGCTACACCTTC	CASSDWGTGRPGYTF
TRBV7-3	few	TRBJ2-1	TRBD1	TGTGCCAGCAGCCAGACAGGGGCTGGGGATGAGCAGTTCTTC	CASSQTGAGDEQFF
TRBV5-4	.	TRBJ2-3	TRBD2	TGTGCCAGCAGCCCCCTGGGGACCGGGGGGGCTTCAGATACGCAGTATTTT	CASSPLGTGGASDTQYF
TRBV27	.	TRBJ1-4	.	TGTGCCAGCAGTTTAGGGTTCCCGGGTGCCGTGAATGAAAAACTGTTTTTT	CASSLGFPGAVNEKLFF
TRBV4-1	.	TRBJ1-2	TRBD1	TGCGCCAGCAGCCAGATCCCGGGACAGGGGGCAATGAGGGGCTACACCTTC	CASSQIPGQGAMRGYTF